The rows below give T cell receptor beta chains drawn from one sample of a study of cytomegalovirus exposure and HLA in healthy donors. The method was immunoSEQ multiplex PCR; TCRdb's version includes in-frame clones alone and lacks a portion of them. The sample yields 150,000 to 200,000 clones, roughly 75% seen once. The sample consisted of PBMCs. The receptors here all came from a woman aged 40 to 50 in good health and CMV-seropositive. Both conserved end residues are part of each CDR3. The order of the fields is CDR3 DNA, CDR3 protein, V gene, D gene, CDR3 length, clone size, J gene. D genes are given only for firm matches. Clone size is given for some rows only: seen once, a few or many times, or a class if the clone is expanded.

CDR3nt: TGTGCCAGCAGCTTCGTCGACAGGGATCGCAAGACCCAGTACTTC
CDR3aa: CASSFVDRDRKTQYF
v_gene: TRBV7-2
d_gene: TRBD1
len: 15
abundance: NA
j_gene: TRBJ2-5

CDR3nt: TGTGCCAGCTCCCCGGGAGGGTACGAGCAGTACTTC
CDR3aa: CASSPGGYEQYF
v_gene: TRBV18
d_gene: TRBD2
len: 12
abundance: NA
j_gene: TRBJ2-7

CDR3nt: TGTGCCAGCAGCACGAGGGGGCAAGCCGGGGAGCTGTTTTTT
CDR3aa: CASSTRGQAGELFF
v_gene: TRBV5-4
d_gene: TRBD1
len: 14
abundance: NA
j_gene: TRBJ2-2

CDR3nt: TGCGCCAGCAGCGCGACAGAACTAGCGGCCTCCTACAATGAGCAGTTCTTC
CDR3aa: CASSATELAASYNEQFF
v_gene: TRBV5-1
d_gene: TRBD2
len: 17
abundance: few
j_gene: TRBJ2-1

CDR3nt: TGCGCCAGCAGCAGCCGGGACAGCCGTACTCCCTACGAGCAGTACTTC
CDR3aa: CASSSRDSRTPYEQYF
v_gene: TRBV5-1
d_gene: TRBD1
len: 16
abundance: once
j_gene: TRBJ2-7

CDR3nt: TGTGCCGCCCTCAGGACAGCCTCTAACTATGGCTACACCTTC
CDR3aa: CAALRTASNYGYTF
v_gene: TRBV10-3
d_gene: NA
len: 14
abundance: NA
j_gene: TRBJ1-2

CDR3nt: TGCGCCAGCAGCATAGACAGGGGAGGCCCCTACGAGCAGTACTTC
CDR3aa: CASSIDRGGPYEQYF
v_gene: TRBV5-1
d_gene: TRBD1
len: 15
abundance: NA
j_gene: TRBJ2-7

CDR3nt: TGTGCCAGCAACAAAGCGGGATCCGATACGCAGTATTTT
CDR3aa: CASNKAGSDTQYF
v_gene: TRBV2
d_gene: TRBD2
len: 13
abundance: NA
j_gene: TRBJ2-3

CDR3nt: TGTGCCAGCAGCTTGGGACAGGCGAACACTGAAGCTTTCTTT
CDR3aa: CASSLGQANTEAFF
v_gene: TRBV27
d_gene: TRBD1
len: 14
abundance: few
j_gene: TRBJ1-1

CDR3nt: TGTGCCAGCTCACCCACTAGGAGTGGAAGCTATGGCTACACCTTC
CDR3aa: CASSPTRSGSYGYTF
v_gene: TRBV18
d_gene: NA
len: 15
abundance: NA
j_gene: TRBJ1-2

CDR3nt: TGTGCCAGCCTTGGCGGAAACAGGGACAAACTGTTTTTT
CDR3aa: CASLGGNRDKLFF
v_gene: TRBV6-5
d_gene: NA
len: 13
abundance: NA
j_gene: TRBJ1-4

CDR3nt: TGTGCCAGCAGTTTAGCAGGGGCAGGCGGCCAGGGATTTGGGGAAGCTTTCTTT
CDR3aa: CASSLAGAGGQGFGEAFF
v_gene: TRBV28
d_gene: NA
len: 18
abundance: NA
j_gene: TRBJ1-1

CDR3nt: TGTGCCAGCAGATGGGACTACCACGACAATGAGCAGTTCTTC
CDR3aa: CASRWDYHDNEQFF
v_gene: TRBV2
d_gene: TRBD2
len: 14
abundance: NA
j_gene: TRBJ2-1

CDR3nt: TGTGCCAGCAGCTCAGGCGGGAGGGCCAGGTACGAGCAGTACTTC
CDR3aa: CASSSGGRARYEQYF
v_gene: TRBV6-5
d_gene: TRBD2
len: 15
abundance: NA
j_gene: TRBJ2-7

CDR3nt: TGTGCCAGCAGCCGATCGGCAGCGGGAGGTGACGAGCAGTACTTC
CDR3aa: CASSRSAAGGDEQYF
v_gene: TRBV7-2
d_gene: TRBD2
len: 15
abundance: NA
j_gene: TRBJ2-7

CDR3nt: TGTGCCAGCAGTTTAGCGATACAAGGGGGCTACAGCTCCTACAATGAGCAGTTCTTC
CDR3aa: CASSLAIQGGYSSYNEQFF
v_gene: TRBV27
d_gene: TRBD1
len: 19
abundance: once
j_gene: TRBJ2-1

CDR3nt: TGTGCCAGCTCACCCCCGGGACAGGGGGCGGAGACCCAGTACTTC
CDR3aa: CASSPPGQGAETQYF
v_gene: TRBV18
d_gene: TRBD1
len: 15
abundance: few
j_gene: TRBJ2-5

CDR3nt: TGTGCCAGCAGGGGACAGACAAACACCGGGGAGCTGTTTTTT
CDR3aa: CASRGQTNTGELFF
v_gene: TRBV6-1
d_gene: TRBD1
len: 14
abundance: NA
j_gene: TRBJ2-2

CDR3nt: TGCGCCAGCAGCTGGAACGCCGGGGAGACCCAGTACTTC
CDR3aa: CASSWNAGETQYF
v_gene: TRBV5-1
d_gene: NA
len: 13
abundance: NA
j_gene: TRBJ2-5

CDR3nt: TGCGCCAGCAGCCAGATCCCATGGGGGCAGGGCAAGAACTATGGCTACACCTTC
CDR3aa: CASSQIPWGQGKNYGYTF
v_gene: TRBV4-1
d_gene: NA
len: 18
abundance: NA
j_gene: TRBJ1-2

CDR3nt: TGCGCCAGCAGGGGGGACAGGGGGAATGAAAAACTGTTTTTT
CDR3aa: CASRGDRGNEKLFF
v_gene: TRBV5-1
d_gene: TRBD1
len: 14
abundance: NA
j_gene: TRBJ1-4

CDR3nt: TGTGCCAGCAGCCTAGCGGGACTTGAGCAGTTCTTC
CDR3aa: CASSLAGLEQFF
v_gene: TRBV7-9
d_gene: TRBD2
len: 12
abundance: NA
j_gene: TRBJ2-1

CDR3nt: TGTGCCATCAGTGGGGGACAGGGGGCCGCTGTGGCCGTCGAGCAGTACTTC
CDR3aa: CAISGGQGAAVAVEQYF
v_gene: TRBV10-3
d_gene: TRBD1
len: 17
abundance: NA
j_gene: TRBJ2-7

CDR3nt: TGCGCCAGCAGCTTGGAAGGGACAACAAATGGCTACACCTTC
CDR3aa: CASSLEGTTNGYTF
v_gene: TRBV5-1
d_gene: NA
len: 14
abundance: NA
j_gene: TRBJ1-2

CDR3nt: TGTGCCAGCAGCTTATCGGGACAGGGGGCCGAGCAGTACTTC
CDR3aa: CASSLSGQGAEQYF
v_gene: TRBV7-9
d_gene: TRBD1
len: 14
abundance: few
j_gene: TRBJ2-7

CDR3nt: TGTGCCAGCAGTGACTTAGTAGCGGGAGGCCTCGGGGATACGCAGTATTTT
CDR3aa: CASSDLVAGGLGDTQYF
v_gene: TRBV2
d_gene: TRBD2
len: 17
abundance: NA
j_gene: TRBJ2-3

CDR3nt: TGTGCCAGCAGTCCATTAGCGGCATACTACAATGAGCAGTTCTTC
CDR3aa: CASSPLAAYYNEQFF
v_gene: TRBV6-5
d_gene: NA
len: 15
abundance: NA
j_gene: TRBJ2-1

CDR3nt: TGCGCCAGCAGTGAGTCTAGCGGGAGAGAGACCCAGTACTTC
CDR3aa: CASSESSGRETQYF
v_gene: TRBV10-1
d_gene: TRBD2
len: 14
abundance: NA
j_gene: TRBJ2-5

CDR3nt: TGCGCCAGCAGCCAAGATAGTGAGAATGAGCAGTTCTTC
CDR3aa: CASSQDSENEQFF
v_gene: TRBV4-3
d_gene: NA
len: 13
abundance: NA
j_gene: TRBJ2-1

CDR3nt: TGTGCCAGCAGTTTGAGGGATTTGAACACTGAAGCTTTCTTT
CDR3aa: CASSLRDLNTEAFF
v_gene: TRBV6-5
d_gene: NA
len: 14
abundance: NA
j_gene: TRBJ1-1

CDR3nt: TGTGCCAGCAGCTTGGTGCAGTTGGAGACCCAGTACTTC
CDR3aa: CASSLVQLETQYF
v_gene: TRBV5-5
d_gene: NA
len: 13
abundance: NA
j_gene: TRBJ2-5

CDR3nt: TGTGCCAGCAGCTCTTGGGGAGCGGGAGTGGGGTACAATGAGCAGTTCTTC
CDR3aa: CASSSWGAGVGYNEQFF
v_gene: TRBV7-9
d_gene: TRBD2
len: 17
abundance: few
j_gene: TRBJ2-1

CDR3nt: TGTGCCAGCAGCTTGAGACTAGCAGAGACCCAGTACTTC
CDR3aa: CASSLRLAETQYF
v_gene: TRBV5-8
d_gene: TRBD2
len: 13
abundance: few
j_gene: TRBJ2-5

CDR3nt: TGTGCCGGCGGATTACCCCGGGACTTCGTAACCATGACCTACGAGCAGTACTTC
CDR3aa: CAGGLPRDFVTMTYEQYF
v_gene: TRBV6-4
d_gene: NA
len: 18
abundance: NA
j_gene: TRBJ2-7

CDR3nt: TGTGCCAGCAGTTTAAGACAGGGGACGCCCAACTATGGCTACACCTTC
CDR3aa: CASSLRQGTPNYGYTF
v_gene: TRBV28
d_gene: TRBD1
len: 16
abundance: NA
j_gene: TRBJ1-2